In its sample, the clone carrying this T cell receptor (beta chain) was seen a few times. Antigen specificity is unknown. J lost 2 bases, V lost 5 bases, and 2 bases had no gene match. Germline V gene sequence: CDR1 MNHNY, CDR2 SVGAGI (reference sequence). The CDR3 spans 13 residues. This record comes from a study of cytomegalovirus exposure and HLA in healthy donors. Overall study: Earlier, some 180 million T cells were analyzed, and some 120 million unique TCR beta sequences were found among them.

PCR used 60 Vbeta primers and 13 Jbeta primers. Assay used: immunoSEQ multiplex PCR; TCRdb lists only in-frame clones, some missing. The sample yields about 94,000 clones, approximately 7.1% seen once. Study observations and caveats: As a later analysis showed, a missense DCLRE1C variant was linked to trimming of TCR beta V- and J-genes. Some TCR beta chains (164 of them) were listed as cytomegalovirus-associated. There were some public TCRs occurring in many donors, but most TCR sequences were rare.

This receptor was obtained from a man aged 45-65 years in good health and CMV-seronegative. Input material: PBMCs. The genes are TRBV6-6 and TRBJ2-5; 7 nucleotides match TRBD2. The CDR3 sequence: CASSLAEQETQYF. Written as DNA, the CDR3 is TGTGCCAGCAGTCTAGCGGAGCAAGAGACCCAGTACTTC.